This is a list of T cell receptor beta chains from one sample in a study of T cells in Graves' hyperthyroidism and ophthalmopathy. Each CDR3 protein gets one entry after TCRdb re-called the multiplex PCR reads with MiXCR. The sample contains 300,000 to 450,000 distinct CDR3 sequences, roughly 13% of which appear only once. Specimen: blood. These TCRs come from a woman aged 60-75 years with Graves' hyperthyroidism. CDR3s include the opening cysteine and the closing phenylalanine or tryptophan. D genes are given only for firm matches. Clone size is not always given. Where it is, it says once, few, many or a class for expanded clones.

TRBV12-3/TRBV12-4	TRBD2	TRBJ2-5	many	CASSPGLAGAQETQYF	TGTGCCAGCAGCCCAGGACTAGCGGGAGCCCAAGAGACCCAGTACTTC
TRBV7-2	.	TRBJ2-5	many	CASSLWGTETQYF	TGTGCCAGCAGCTTATGGGGTACGGAGACCCAGTACTTC
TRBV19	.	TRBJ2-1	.	CASSSRVDEQFF	TGTGCCAGTAGTTCCCGGGTCGATGAGCAGTTCTTC
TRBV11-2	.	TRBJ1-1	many	CASSTRVGGEAFF	TGTGCCAGCAGCACCCGCGTGGGGGGGGAAGCTTTCTTT
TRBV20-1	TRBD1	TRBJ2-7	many	CSARRQGAHEQYF	TGCAGTGCTAGACGGCAGGGGGCCCACGAGCAGTACTTC
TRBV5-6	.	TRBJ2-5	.	CASSLKWERETQYF	TGTGCCAGCAGCTTGAAGTGGGAGCGGGAGACCCAGTACTTC
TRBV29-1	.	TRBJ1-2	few	CSVPGHPYGYTF	TGCAGCGTACCGGGACACCCATATGGCTACACCTTC
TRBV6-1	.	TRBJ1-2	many	CASTVDYGYTF	TGTGCCAGCACAGTGGACTATGGCTACACCTTC
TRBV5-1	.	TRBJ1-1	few	CASRTGRDTEAFF	TGCGCCAGCCGAACAGGGCGGGACACTGAAGCTTTCTTT
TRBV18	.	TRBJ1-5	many	CASSPVDSNQPQHF	TGTGCCAGCTCACCTGTGGATAGCAATCAGCCCCAGCATTTT
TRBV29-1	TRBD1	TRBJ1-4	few	CSVEVQGHEKLFF	TGCAGCGTTGAAGTACAGGGGCATGAAAAACTGTTTTTT
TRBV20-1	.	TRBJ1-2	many	CSARESGLANYGYTF	TGCAGTGCTAGAGAATCAGGTTTAGCTAACTATGGCTACACCTTC
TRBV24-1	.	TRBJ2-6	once	CATSGESYSGANVLTF	TGTGCCACCAGTGGTGAGTCTTACTCTGGGGCCAACGTCCTGACTTTC
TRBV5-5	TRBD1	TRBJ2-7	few	CASSSIYGTESSYEQYF	TGTGCCAGCAGCTCAATCTACGGGACAGAATCCTCCTACGAGCAGTACTTC
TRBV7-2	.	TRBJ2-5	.	CASSSTGTWMYF	TGTGCCAGCAGCTCTACAGGGACCTGGATGTACTTC
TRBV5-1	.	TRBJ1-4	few	CASSLEGFEKLFF	TGCGCCAGCAGCTTGGAGGGTTTTGAAAAACTGTTTTTT
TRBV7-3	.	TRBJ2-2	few	CASSPHSGNPSTGELFF	TGTGCCAGCAGCCCCCATAGCGGCAACCCATCCACCGGGGAGCTGTTTTTT
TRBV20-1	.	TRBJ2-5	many	CSARGGEFQETQYF	TGCAGTGCTAGAGGCGGAGAATTCCAAGAGACCCAGTACTTC
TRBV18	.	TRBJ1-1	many	CASSPRPFDTEAFF	TGTGCCAGCTCACCCCGGCCTTTCGACACTGAAGCTTTCTTT
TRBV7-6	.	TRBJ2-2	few	CASSLDLTGELFF	TGTGCCAGCAGCTTAGACCTCACCGGGGAGCTGTTTTTT
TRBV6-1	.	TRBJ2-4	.	CASSDWYF	TGTGCCAGCAGTGATTGGTACTTC
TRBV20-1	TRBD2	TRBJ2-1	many	CSATATRLAGNEQFF	TGCAGTGCTACCGCTACCCGACTAGCGGGAAATGAGCAGTTCTTC
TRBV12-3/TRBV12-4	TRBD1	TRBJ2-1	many	CASSPPGQAYDEQFF	TGTGCCAGCAGTCCCCCGGGACAGGCATACGATGAGCAGTTCTTC
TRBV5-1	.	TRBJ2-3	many	CASTLGAFGTDTQYF	TGCGCCAGCACCCTAGGGGCGTTTGGGACAGATACGCAGTATTTT
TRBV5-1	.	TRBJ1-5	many	CASSLEGNSNQPQHF	TGCGCCAGCAGCTTGGAGGGGAATAGCAATCAGCCCCAGCATTTT
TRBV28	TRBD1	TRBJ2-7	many	CASSPPGGQGGIYEQYF	TGTGCCAGCAGTCCCCCCGGGGGACAGGGAGGGATCTACGAGCAGTACTTC
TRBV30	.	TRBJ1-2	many	CAWNLPSLSGYTF	TGTGCCTGGAATCTGCCGTCGTTATCTGGCTACACCTTC
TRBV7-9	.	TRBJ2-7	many	CASSPGTRYEQYF	TGTGCCAGCAGCCCTGGTACCCGCTACGAGCAGTACTTC
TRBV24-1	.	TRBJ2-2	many	CATRARGVSNTGELFF	TGTGCCACCAGGGCCCGTGGAGTTTCGAACACCGGGGAGCTGTTTTTT
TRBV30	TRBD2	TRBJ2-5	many	CAWRRGLAGERETQYF	TGTGCCTGGAGGCGCGGACTAGCGGGAGAACGGGAGACCCAGTACTTC
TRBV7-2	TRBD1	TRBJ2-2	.	CASSSDRGLWTGELFF	TGTGCCAGCAGCTCAGACAGGGGGCTGTGGACCGGGGAGCTGTTTTTT
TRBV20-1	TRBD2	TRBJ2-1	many	CSARLAGEHNEQFF	TGCAGTGCTAGACTAGCGGGGGAACACAATGAGCAGTTCTTC
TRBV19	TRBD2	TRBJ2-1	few	CASTAGTSGHNEQFF	TGTGCCAGTACTGCCGGGACTAGCGGGCACAATGAGCAGTTCTTC
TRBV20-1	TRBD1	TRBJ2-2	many	CSARARTGTGELFF	TGCAGTGCTAGAGCTAGGACAGGGACCGGGGAGCTGTTTTTT
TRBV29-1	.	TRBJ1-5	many	CSVVVAGALNQPQHF	TGCAGCGTTGTTGTGGCAGGGGCTCTTAATCAGCCCCAGCATTTT
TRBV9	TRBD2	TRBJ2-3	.	CASSGLGAGGGDTQYF	TGTGCCAGCAGCGGCCTCGGCGCGGGAGGCGGGGATACGCAGTATTTT
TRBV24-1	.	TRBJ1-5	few	CATSAGVNSNQPQHF	TGTGCCACCAGTGCGGGGGTGAATAGCAATCAGCCCCAGCATTTT
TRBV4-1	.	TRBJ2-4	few	CASSSFTGGEDIQYF	TGCGCCAGCAGCTCTTTTACCGGGGGAGAGGACATTCAGTACTTC
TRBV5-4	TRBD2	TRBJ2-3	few	CASSLRTSGRADTQYF	TGTGCCAGCAGCCTACGGACTAGCGGGAGAGCAGATACGCAGTATTTT
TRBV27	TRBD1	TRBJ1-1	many	CASSLSMTGEVITEAFF	TGTGCCAGCAGTTTATCGATGACAGGGGAGGTGATCACTGAAGCTTTCTTT
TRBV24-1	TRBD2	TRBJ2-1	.	CATSGSSYNEQFF	TGTGCCACTAGCGGGAGTTCCTACAATGAGCAGTTCTTC
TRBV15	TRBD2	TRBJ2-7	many	CATSRAPRLAGGSYEQYF	TGTGCCACCAGCAGAGCTCCGAGACTAGCGGGAGGCTCCTACGAGCAGTACTTC